The clone carrying this T cell receptor beta chain has a count of ten or more. Unique molecular identifiers were built into the TCRbeta library. MiXCR, applied by TCRdb to the PCR reads, yields one record per CDR3 protein. The table lists approximately 490,000 distinct CDR3 sequences, 9.5% to 15% of them singletons, with about 6% in the top ten. The data belong to a study of T-cell reconstitution after alpha-beta-depleted transplantation in children. Trimming took off 9 bases at V and 5 bases at J, with 7 bases between the two ends. This CDR3 region has 11 residues. The germline V gene has CDR1 KGHDR and CDR2 SFDVKD.

The sequence was collected from a human donor who donated a stem cell graft to a child with combined immunodeficiency. Sequences were derived from PBMCs from the stem cell graft donor, sampled from the stem cell graft. The chain recombines TRBV24-1 with TRBJ2-1; no firm D call. CDR3 sequence reads: CATSIHNEQFF. CDR3 nucleotide sequence: TGTGCCACCTCAATACACAATGAGCAGTTCTTC.